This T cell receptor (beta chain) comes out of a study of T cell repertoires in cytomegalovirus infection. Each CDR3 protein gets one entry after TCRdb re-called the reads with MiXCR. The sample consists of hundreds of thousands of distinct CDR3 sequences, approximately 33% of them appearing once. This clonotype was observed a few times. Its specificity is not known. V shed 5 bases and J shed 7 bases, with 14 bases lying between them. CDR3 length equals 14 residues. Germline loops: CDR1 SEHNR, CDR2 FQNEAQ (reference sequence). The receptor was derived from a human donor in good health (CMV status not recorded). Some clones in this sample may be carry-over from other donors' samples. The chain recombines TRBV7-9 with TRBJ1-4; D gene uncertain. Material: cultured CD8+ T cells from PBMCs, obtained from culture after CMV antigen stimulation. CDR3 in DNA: TGTGCCAGCAGCGCCGGACGACCTGGTGAAAAACTGTTTTTT. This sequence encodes CASSAGRPGEKLFF.